The 9 T cell receptor beta chains given below trace back to one sample, sequenced in a study of blood T cell repertoires in COVID-19. TCRdb's copy holds only in-frame clones and misses some; the assay was immunoSEQ multiplex PCR. Of about 300,000 clones listed, about 87% are singletons. Sequenced material: peripheral blood. Receptors were obtained from a woman between 25 and 40 years old with COVID-19, enrolled during active disease.

The gene calls are TRBV3-1 (or the pseudogene TRBV3-2) and TRBJ2-4; TRBD1 agrees at 8 bases. Germline V gene data show CDR1 as LGHDT and CDR2 as YNNKEL (reference sequence). The CDR3 runs 11 residues. The junction had 2 bases not matched to a gene; V was cut back by 1 base and J by 15 bases. The CDR3 DNA is TGTGCCAGCAGCCAAGGGACAGGGTCGTACTTC. This codes for CASSQGTGSYF.

This sequence joins TRBV10-3 and TRBJ2-3; TRBD1 matches at 7 bases. Germline V gives CDR1 ENHRY, CDR2 SYGVKD. V was pared by 3 bases and J by 0 bases, with 6 bases of the junction left unmatched. The CDR3 covers 16 residues. CDR3: CAISDSTGSSTDTQYF. CDR3 nucleotide sequence: TGTGCCATCAGTGATTCGACAGGGAGTAGCACAGATACGCAGTATTTT.

This clone was detected only a few times. The V and J genes are TRBV2 and TRBJ2-7; D might be TRBD1 (6 bases). CDR1 and CDR2 from the germline V gene are SNHLY and FYNNEI. The V and J ends lost 4 bases and 0 bases respectively, with 16 bases between them. The CDR3 loop spans 16 amino acids. CDR3 bases: TGTGCCAGCAGTGTGGAGGACAGACCCCTCTCCTACGAGCAGTACTTC. This codes for CASSVEDRPLSYEQYF.

In this sample, this clone turned up a few times. CDR3 DNA sequence: TGTGCCAGTAGTATGATCTCTACTGGAAACACCATATATTTT. This translates into CASSMISTGNTIYF. This chain connects TRBV19 to TRBJ1-3; D is ambiguous. CDR3 size: 14 residues. Germline CDR1 reads LNHDA; CDR2 reads SQIVND (reference sequence). The germline V and J ends were trimmed by 3 bases and 2 bases, with 8 bases remaining between them. Looking up the rest from reference TRBV19 and TRBJ1-3 gives the full variable domain: DGGITQSPKYLFRKEGQNVTLSCEQNLNHDAMYWYRQDPGQGLRLIYYSQIVNDFQKGDIAEGYSVSREKKESFPLTVTSAQKNPTAFYLCASSMISTGNTIYFGEGSWLTVV.

V usage is TRBV19 and J usage is TRBJ2-5; 9 nucleotides match TRBD1. V was pared by 3 bases and J by 5 bases, with 4 bases of the junction left unmatched. The CDR3 contains 14 residues. Germline lookup yields CDR1 LNHDA and CDR2 SQIVND (reference sequence). The CDR3 bases are TGTGCCAGTAGTATCGTGGGGACAGGGGAGACCCAGTACTTC. It encodes CASSIVGTGETQYF.

The chain couples TRBV28 to TRBJ1-3; 8 nucleotides align to TRBD1. Germline CDR1 and CDR2: MDHEN and SYDVKM. V lost 6 bases and J lost 4; bases outside the gene matches: 5. This CDR3 spans 14 amino acids. The CDR3 spells CASRNRGEGNTIYF. The CDR3 DNA follows: TGTGCCAGCAGAAACAGGGGGGAAGGAAACACCATATATTTT. Full variable domain (missing parts from reference TRBV28 and TRBJ1-3): DVKVTQSSRYLVKRTGEKVFLECVQDMDHENMFWYRQDPGLGLRLIYFSYDVKMKEKGDIPEGYSVSREKKERFSLILESASTNQTSMYLCASRNRGEGNTIYFGEGSWLTVV.

The V call is TRBV5-1, the J call TRBJ2-2; D unresolved. Germline V CDR1 and CDR2: SGHRS, YFSETQ. The CDR3 loop spans 14 amino acids. With 1 base removed from V and 10 bases from J, the gap between germline ends came to 14 bases. CDR3: CASSLKLPEEELFF. In DNA, the CDR3 is TGCGCCAGCAGCTTGAAACTCCCCGAGGAGGAGCTGTTTTTT.

The chain couples TRBV4-3 to TRBJ2-7, with no clear D. CDR1 is LGHNA, CDR2 YSLEER, per germline. V gave up 0 bases and J gave up 4 bases, with 10 bases separating them. This CDR3 region has 14 residues. The CDR3 nucleotides are TGCGCCAGCAGCCAAGATATTCAGGCTTACGAGCAGTACTTC. This translates into CASSQDIQAYEQYF.

This clone was seen once. This chain uses TRBV4-2 with TRBJ2-5; D unresolved. V lost 0 bases to trimming and J lost 3 bases, with 11 bases between them. CDR3 length: 15 amino acids. Germline V gene sequence: CDR1 LGHNA, CDR2 YNFKEQ. Here the CDR3 DNA reads TGTGCCAGCAGCCAAGATTTTTGGCAGGAAGAGACCCAGTACTTC. Protein product: CASSQDFWQEETQYF.